The present entry profiles one T cell receptor (beta chain) with its context. This sample was included in a study of blood T cell repertoires in COVID-19. Study overall: Acute and convalescent COVID-19 specimens originated in the United States, Italy and Spain.

CDR1 is LNHDA and CDR2 is SQIVND in the germline V gene (reference sequence). V was pared by 5 bases and J by 3 bases, with 6 bases of the junction left unmatched. The CDR3 has 15 residues. Method: immunoSEQ multiplex PCR; TCRdb's copy keeps in-frame clones and lacks some. Of about 180,000 clones in the sample, 70% to 85% were seen once. Allocation to cohorts depended on clinical history reported by the participants. Recovered status in Cohort 3 required two negative PCRs, clearance, or symptom resolution. What was sequenced was PBMCs or T cells enriched from blood (not recorded which). This clonotype was sampled from a man aged 45 to 65 who had recovered from COVID-19. The V call is TRBV19, the J call TRBJ1-4; 7 positions agree with TRBD1. CDR3 protein: CASSGRQGSNEKLFF. DNA of the CDR3: TGTGCCAGTAGTGGGCGACAGGGTTCTAATGAAAAACTGTTTTTT.